The 3 T cell receptor beta chains in this list originate from one sample, sequenced in a study of cytomegalovirus exposure and HLA in healthy donors. Primers included in the PCR were 60 Vbeta and 13 Jbeta primers. Using immunoSEQ multiplex PCR, the repertoire was profiled, and TCRdb retains in-frame clones only, with some absent. Seen here are around 130,000 clones, about 70% observed once, and the top ten hold about 2.4%. Sequenced: PBMCs. These receptors were collected from an older woman in good health and CMV-seropositive.

This clone has more than one count but fewer than ten. The gene calls are TRBV5-1 and TRBJ2-5, with 14 positions matching TRBD2. Trimming at V came to 2 bases and at J to 4 bases, leaving 1 base not matched to a gene. The CDR3 contains 15 residues. Germline V gives CDR1 SGHRS, CDR2 YFSETQ. Here the CDR3 reads CASSFGTSGGETQYF. The CDR3 DNA reads as TGCGCCAGCAGCTTCGGGACTAGCGGGGGAGAGACCCAGTACTTC.

The rearrangement uses TRBV10-2 and TRBJ2-1, with TRBD2 identical over 13 bases. The CDR3 has 15 amino acids. Trimming at V came to 6 bases and at J to 7 bases, leaving 6 bases not matched to a gene. Germline loops: CDR1 WSHSY, CDR2 SAAADI. In DNA form, the CDR3 reads TGCGCCAGCAGACTAGCGGGGGGGCCGAAGAATGAGCAGTTCTTC. This translates into CASRLAGGPKNEQFF.

Here the CDR3 DNA reads TGTGCCAGCAGTTACCAGGGAGGCATGGACACCATATATTTT. Translating gives CASSYQGGMDTIYF. The genes are TRBV6-5 and TRBJ1-3; tentative D call: TRBD1 (5 bases). V was trimmed by 2 bases and J by 8 bases, leaving 13 bases between them. Germline lookup yields CDR1 MNHEY and CDR2 SVGAGI. This CDR3 has 14 amino acids.